The TCR beta chain under discussion was sequenced for a study of cytomegalovirus exposure and HLA in healthy donors. Findings of the study overall: In vitro work confirmed that a few CMV-associated chains recognize CMV antigens.

Worth noting for this clone: Its antigen remains unknown. A read error may produce the germline difference seen at one junction end.

Germline CDR1 is SGHTA and CDR2 is FQGNSA. The CDR3 is 14 amino acids. Primers for the PCR totalled 60 Vbeta and 13 Jbeta. Profiled with immunoSEQ multiplex PCR; TCRdb holds only in-frame clones, not every one. Among about 73,000 clones, 80% were seen once, and the ten largest hold approximately 1%. This chain links TRBV7-2 with TRBJ2-3; the D gene is possibly TRBD2 (6 bases). This sequence was found in a male donor in good health and CMV-seronegative. The material sequenced was PBMCs. CDR3 nucleotide sequence: TGTGCCAACAGCTTAGGGGCGGGGTCAGATACGCAGTATTTT. This translates into CANSLGAGSDTQYF.